The TCR beta chain under discussion was sequenced for a study of blood T cell repertoires in COVID-19 (TCRdb year 2020). In the study overall: The collaborator samples originated in the United States, Italy and Spain and spanned the acute and convalescent phases of COVID-19. The repertoires were released in a freely available public database meant as a resource for research on the immune response to SARS-CoV-2. Deeply sampled blood TCRbeta repertoires from subjects exposed to, actively infected with, or recovered from COVID-19 were included in the dataset. A de-identified subject ID, COVID-19 status, age in years and sex were almost always included in the sample metadata. Where available, HLA class I and class II types were obtained from metadata supplied by the sample provider rather than from assay-based typing. The material from the prospective study consisted of cDNA or gDNA derived from T cells, B-cell-depleted T cells, or PBMCs. The samples were drawn from two sources: the first 160 participants of the ongoing ImmuneRACE study, and 1,000 to 1,500 subjects contributed by 6 global collaborators.

TCRbeta CDR3 regions were amplified from genomic DNA using the immunoSEQ Assay, a bias-controlled multiplex PCR. The study's own analysis went as follows. Nucleated cell counts per sample were estimated from amplification of reference gene primers within the assay. To quantify the absolute abundance of each unique TCRbeta CDR3 rearrangement, sequence reads were collapsed and filtered. For each sample, productive Simpson clonality was calculated as the square root of Simpson's diversity index over productive rearrangements. TCRdb retrieved this table from immuneACCESS and kept in-frame rearrangements only. Not all clones are present; in checked studies, unresolved V genes account for under half, and no reason is known for the remainder. For V, J and clone size, that table is used; D and trimming come from the DNA. The sample table holds 130,000 to 150,000 clones, of which 75% to 90% were seen once. Clones ranked in the top ten supply about 8% of the sample.

Turning to this clone: Its antigen specificity is not known. Base qualities were left out, and no much larger clone turns up one base away.

The trim is 0 bases for V and 6 bases for J, with a gap of 13 bases between the germline ends. The CDR3, from cysteine to phenylalanine, totals 16 residues. The DNA shown is the 48-base CDR3, in frame from base 1. Via the germline V gene, CDR1 is SGDLS and CDR2 YYNGEE. The paper's findings and limits, for the study overall: The amount of clinical and demographic metadata varied by source and participant and was provided uncurated.

One collaborating source in Seattle enrolled patients while the patients were actively infected and followed the patients over time throughout the course of disease. Collaborating institutions collected whole blood in K2EDTA tubes following their own protocols. For TCRbeta analysis, collaborators shipped samples in one of three forms: frozen whole blood, isolated PBMCs, or DNA extracted from either of those sample types. The clonotype originates from a woman in her fifties or sixties with COVID-19, enrolled during active disease. Sequencing used peripheral blood. Recombination connected TRBV9 to TRBJ1-6; confidence is insufficient to name the D gene. The DNA sequence is TGTGCCAGCAGCGTAGAGAGTCCTAATTTTAATTCACCCCTCCACTTT. This sequence encodes CASSVESPNFNSPLHF.